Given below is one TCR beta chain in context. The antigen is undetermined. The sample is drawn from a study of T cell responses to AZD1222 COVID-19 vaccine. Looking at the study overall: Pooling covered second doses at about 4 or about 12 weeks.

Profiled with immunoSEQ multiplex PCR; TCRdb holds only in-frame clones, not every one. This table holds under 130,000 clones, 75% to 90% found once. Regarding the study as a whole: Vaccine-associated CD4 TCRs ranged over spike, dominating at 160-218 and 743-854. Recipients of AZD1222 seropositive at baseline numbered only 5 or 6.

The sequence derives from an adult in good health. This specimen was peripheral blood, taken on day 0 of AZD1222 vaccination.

The DNA for the CDR3 is TGTGCCAGCTCACCAATATCGGGACTAGCAACCTACGAGCAGTACTTC. This codes for CASSPISGLATYEQYF. J is TRBJ2-7 and V is TRBV18; 9 bases agree with TRBD2. The CDR3 covers 16 residues. V trimming: 2 bases; J trimming: 2 bases; junction bases outside the gene matches: 7. The germline gives CDR1 KGHSH, CDR2 LQKENI.